This T cell receptor beta chain is from a study of T-cell reconstitution after alpha-beta-depleted transplantation in children. Study-level points and caveats: TCRbeta diversity was high at day 60 in some patients (a result of surviving recipient T cells and thymic progenitors).

Using unique molecular identifiers, the investigators prepared the TCRbeta library. TCRdb redid the calling of the PCR reads with MiXCR, one entry per CDR3 protein. The sample holds fewer than 250,000 distinct CDR3 sequences, approximately 15% seen once. A note on this clonotype: Its antigen is not known.

This CDR3 is 16 amino acids long. With 2 bases clipped from V and 0 bases from J, the junction kept 5 bases outside the gene matches. Germline lookup yields CDR1 MNHEY and CDR2 SVGAGI. The sample was PBMCs, mostly from graft donor cells, taken 360 days after TCRalphabeta/CD19-depleted stem cell transplant. This clonotype was obtained from a male patient aged 2 to 10 who had a stem cell transplant for acute lymphoblastic leukemia, so the T cells may come from the graft donor. The chain couples TRBV6-5 to TRBJ1-1; TRBD1 agrees at 8 bases. CDR3 bases: TGTGCCAGCAGTTACCCGGCAGGGGGCATGAACACTGAAGCTTTCTTT. Translating gives CASSYPAGGMNTEAFF.